This TCR beta chain was sequenced for a study of identifying expanded T cells in peripheral blood. On this clone itself: Its antigen is not known.

The table came from immunoSEQ multiplex PCR; TCRdb's copy has only in-frame clones and leaves some out. The table lists 75,000 to 90,000 clones, roughly 90% of them singletons. Trimming at V came to 5 bases and at J to 10 bases, leaving 4 bases not matched to a gene. Germline-derived CDR1 and CDR2 are SGHRS and YFSETQ. The CDR3 totals 13 residues. Study outcomes and limitations: About 1.2 clones differed between technical replicates, versus roughly 16 and 20 over time. Variance in clone template counts between approximately 2-week samples significantly increased with total template count across all healthy donors.

Healthy donors had no documented immune events, such as infections, while sampled. This chain connects TRBV5-1 to TRBJ1-6; TRBD1 matches 9 bases. The sequenced material came from blood. The TCR originated in a person between 18 and 75 years old in good health. CDR3 region: CASRGTGFSPLHF. The CDR3 nucleotides are TGCGCCAGCAGAGGGACAGGGTTCTCACCCCTCCACTTT.